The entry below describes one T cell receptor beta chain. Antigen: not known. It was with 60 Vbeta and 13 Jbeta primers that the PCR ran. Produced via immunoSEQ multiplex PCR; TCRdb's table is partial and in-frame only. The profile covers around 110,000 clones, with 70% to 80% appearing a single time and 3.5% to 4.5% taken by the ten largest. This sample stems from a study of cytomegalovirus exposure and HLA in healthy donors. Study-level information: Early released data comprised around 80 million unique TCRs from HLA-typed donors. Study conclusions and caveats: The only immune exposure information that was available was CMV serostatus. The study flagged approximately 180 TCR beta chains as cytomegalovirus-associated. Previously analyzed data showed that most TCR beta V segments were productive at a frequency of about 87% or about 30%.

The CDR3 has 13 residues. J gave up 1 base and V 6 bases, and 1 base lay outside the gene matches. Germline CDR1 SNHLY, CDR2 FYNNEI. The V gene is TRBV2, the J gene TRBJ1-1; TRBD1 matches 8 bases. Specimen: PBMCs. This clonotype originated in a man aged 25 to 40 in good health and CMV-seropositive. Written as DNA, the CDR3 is TGTGCCAGCAGAGGGACAGGGAACACTGAAGCTTTCTTT. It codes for CASRGTGNTEAFF.